This T cell receptor beta chain appears in the sequencing data of a study of T-cell memory formation after mild COVID-19. This clonotype was observed at least ten times. One entry per CDR3 protein, called by TCRdb with MiXCR from the 5' RACE reads. The sample contains roughly 370,000 distinct CDR3 sequences, about 16% of which appear only once. V was clipped by 5 bases and J by 6 bases; unmatched bases: 8. This CDR3 is 14 amino acids long. Germline V gene data show CDR1 as SGHTA and CDR2 as FQGTGA. The sample was PBMCs or a T cell subset sorted from them (not recorded which). This clonotype was sampled from a man younger than 30 who had mild COVID-19 (a few samples of this study predate the infection). Cell type and time point are not known. The rearrangement links TRBV7-3 to TRBJ1-1; 8 bases align to TRBD1. The CDR3 loop is CASSIRTGKSEAFF. CDR3 DNA sequence: TGTGCCAGCAGCATTAGGACAGGGAAGTCTGAAGCTTTCTTT.